The sequence of this TCR beta chain was determined in a study of regulatory T cells in long-lasting Graves disease. Arm-PCR with iRepertoire HTBI primers amplified the CDR3 regions for these TCR beta libraries. TCRdb independently ran MiXCR on the multiplex PCR reads; one entry per CDR3 protein. This table has some 560,000 distinct CDR3 sequences, around 15% appearing once. This clonotype was detected many times. The time point here: newly diagnosed GD, antithyroid drugs for less than 3 months. Scientists built the TCR library using RNA that was extracted from PBMCs. These data were also filed under a second study, of T cells in Graves' hyperthyroidism and ophthalmopathy. From that second work: The model foresaw ophthalmopathy a median roughly 6 months prior to onset.

The sequence was obtained from a woman aged 35 to 60 with Graves disease. The sequencing here drew on peripheral blood mononuclear cells (PBMCs), taken at new diagnosis, from a patient treated with antithyroid drugs.

The CDR3, as DNA: TGTGCCAGCAGCTTTTCAGGGACCTACGAGCAGTACTTC. Translated: CASSFSGTYEQYF. This chain links TRBV11-2 with TRBJ2-7, with a possible D match to TRBD1 (5 bases). Per germline, CDR1 SGHAT and CDR2 FQNNGV. This CDR3 has 13 amino acids. V was trimmed by 3 bases and J by 2 bases, leaving 8 bases between them.